This T cell receptor (beta chain) derives from a study of T cell repertoires in aging, cancer and after chemotherapy (dated by TCRdb to between 2018 and 2021). With regard to the full study: Six donor age groups were covered, ranging from 30 or younger up to 70 or older, and each group contained at least three individuals. To examine immunoaging and T cell reconstitution after chemotherapy, the study profiled TCR beta repertoires in peripheral blood from healthy donors and cancer patients. A cohort of 200 to 250 cancer patients (over 90 with hematological and approximately 120 with solid cancers) was assembled, and approximately 99 healthy donors were included as a reference group. TCR repertoires from healthy donor controls were recorded over periods of several months to years and showed clear clonal overlap between repeated samplings. The full dataset contained several million TCR reads.

Multiplex touch-down PCR with a mixed TRB-A/B primer pool was used to amplify rearranged TRB sequences covering the V, D and J segments. Illumina adapters and sample indices were attached to the amplicons in two consecutive PCR reactions using Phusion HS II polymerase. Amplicons were gel-purified using the NucleoSpin Gel and PCR Clean-up kit and were subsequently checked with Qubit and an Agilent 2100 Bioanalyzer. Sequencing of the libraries was done on an Illumina MiSeq with paired-end, single-indexed 600-cycle runs. Concerning the study's data processing: MiXCR versions 2.12 and 3.0.5 were used to process TRB sequences. Each unique CDR3 nucleotide sequence was treated as one clone, and only productive sequences with two or more reads were kept. Repertoire metrics included Shannon diversity, evenness, clonality (one minus evenness), and alpha-parameterized diversity profiles from alpha 0 to 5. The IGoR algorithm was used to compute generation probabilities of clones in paired pre- and post-chemotherapy samples. TCRdb redid the processing of the public reads, applying fastp at Q25 and MiXCR, and retained in-frame beta chains. Every CDR3 protein is listed once, alongside the most common genes and DNA of its rows. TCRdb, rather than the study authors, made the V and J calls. Recorded for this sample are just under 10,000 distinct CDR3 sequences; less than 45% of them occurred a single time. The leading ten clones occupy approximately 9.9% of the sample.

Only one count was recorded for this clonotype. Its antigen remains undetermined. Base qualities are missing; no much larger clone stands one base away. Evidence from one read is weak. Summary of the overall study and its limitations: An increase in median generation probability over the chemotherapy interval was observed in both cancer cohorts, suggesting that the repertoire was reconstituted through rebound thymic output. In healthy donors, the decline in TCR diversity with age was mainly due to loss of richness, whereas in cancer patients loss of evenness also played a role. According to the authors, the repertoire data do not allow conclusions to be drawn about immunological memory after chemotherapy. Significantly lower blood TCR diversity and higher clonality were observed in untreated patients with hematological or solid cancers than in age-matched healthy donors.

Genomic DNA extracted from peripheral blood, rather than sorted cells or RNA, was used as the source for amplification of TCR beta rearrangements. CDR1 LNHDA and CDR2 SQIVND were looked up in the germline V gene (reference sequence). The CDR3 measures 14 amino acids from cysteine to phenylalanine. Just CDR3 DNA is preserved here, 42 bases in frame from base 1. V is reduced by 5 bases and J by 3 bases, leaving a spacing of 12 bases between them. In this chain, TRBV19 is recombined with TRBJ2-3, and possibly TRBD1, on 6 matching bases. Specimen: blood. The TCR comes from a human donor in good health. The CDR3 region: CASSAAGVTDTQYF. The DNA sequence is given as TGTGCCAGTAGTGCGGCAGGGGTAACAGATACGCAGTATTTT.